The 25 T cell receptor beta chains below were found in one sample sequenced in a study of blood T cell repertoires in COVID-19. Sequencing was performed with immunoSEQ multiplex PCR; in TCRdb, only in-frame clones are kept and a portion is missing. The data show about 160,000 clones, approximately 90% seen once. Sequencing was performed on peripheral blood. The receptors were gathered from a woman between 55 and 75 years old who had recovered from COVID-19.

The J gene is TRBJ2-1, the V gene TRBV4-2; 7 bases are a match to TRBD1. V was clipped by 2 bases and J by 2 bases; unmatched bases: 3. The CDR3 contains 15 residues. Germline V gene lookup returns CDR1 LGHNA and CDR2 YNFKEQ. The CDR3 sequence is CASSQSQGAYNEQFF. CDR3 bases: TGTGCCAGCAGCCAAAGTCAGGGGGCCTACAATGAGCAGTTCTTC.

The chain uses TRBV5-6 and TRBJ1-1; D remains ambiguous. CDR3 length equals 13 residues. V dropped 4 bases and J dropped 1 base, with 8 bases sitting between them. Germline lookup yields CDR1 SGHDT and CDR2 YYEEEE. CDR3 sequence: CASSKGGNTEAFF. CDR3 DNA: TGTGCCAGCAGCAAGGGAGGGAACACTGAAGCTTTCTTT.

CDR3 sequence: CASSSKFPSRSYGYTF. CDR3 nucleotide sequence: TGTGCCAGCAGTTCGAAGTTCCCCTCCCGGAGCTATGGCTACACCTTC. The rearrangement joins TRBV28 to TRBJ1-2; D remains unclear. Germline CDR1 and CDR2: MDHEN and SYDVKM. V was trimmed by 4 bases and J by 4 bases, leaving 19 bases between them. The CDR3 length is 16 residues.

As to this clone: The sample holds other DNA sequences that translate to the same CDR3. The V gene is TRBV5-1, the J gene TRBJ2-5, with 7 nucleotides matching TRBD1. Trimming at V came to 3 bases and at J to 2 bases, leaving 4 bases not matched to a gene. Germline V lookup: CDR1 SGHRS, CDR2 YFSETQ. The length of the CDR3 is 14 residues. CDR3 loop: CASSSGTVQETQYF. CDR3 in DNA: TGCGCCAGCAGCTCCGGGACAGTTCAAGAGACCCAGTACTTC.

The genes are TRBV11-2 and TRBJ2-5, with TRBD2 matching over 7 bases. Trimming cost V 2 bases and J 3 bases; bases outside gene matches: 3. This CDR3 has 14 amino acids. Looked up from germline, CDR1 is SGHAT and CDR2 is FQNNGV. The CDR3 DNA reads as TGTGCCAGCAGCTTAACCGGGACTAAAGAGACCCAGTACTTC. This encodes CASSLTGTKETQYF.

CDR3 coding DNA: TGTGCCAGCAGTTTATTTGTCAGTGGCACCTACGAGCAGTACTTC. Its translation: CASSLFVSGTYEQYF. The rearrangement uses TRBV28 and TRBJ2-7; D uncertain. The V gene's germline CDR1 is MDHEN and CDR2 SYDVKM. This CDR3 spans 15 amino acids. The V end was cut by 1 base, the J end by 2 bases, with 12 bases between.

The chain links TRBV19 to TRBJ1-5; TRBD1 matches 11 bases. Losses at the gene ends were 6 bases for V and 2 bases for J; bases not matched to a gene: 9. CDR3 length: 17 residues. Germline lookup yields CDR1 LNHDA and CDR2 SQIVND (reference sequence). The DNA of the CDR3 is TGTGCCAGTAGCCTTGTCGGGGGACAGGGGGGCAATCAGCCCCAGCATTTT. It yields the protein CASSLVGGQGGNQPQHF.

The table lists this clone with a count of one. The chain has TRBV7-2 and TRBJ1-2; 10 bases agree with TRBD1. This CDR3 has 15 residues. CDR1 and CDR2 from the germline V gene are SGHTA and FQGNSA. J lost 4 bases, V lost 5 bases, and 7 bases had no gene match. CDR3 coding DNA: TGTGCCAGCAGCCGCCGGGACAGGGGTGCCTATGGCTACACCTTC. Translating gives CASSRRDRGAYGYTF. Using reference TRBV7-2 and TRBJ1-2 for the parts outside the CDR3, the full variable domain is GAGVSQSPSNKVTEKGKDVELRCDPISGHTALYWYRQSLGQGLEFLIYFQGNSAPDKSGLPSDRFSAERTGGSVSTLTIQRTQQEDSAVYLCASSRRDRGAYGYTFGSGTRLTVV.

J is TRBJ2-5 and V is TRBV6-5; the match to TRBD1 covers 7 bases. Germline CDR1 MNHEY, CDR2 SVGAGI. J lost 2 bases, V lost 6 bases, and 0 bases had no gene match. This CDR3 region has 12 residues. The CDR3 protein is CASRQGQETQYF. The DNA of the CDR3 is TGTGCCAGCAGACAGGGGCAAGAGACCCAGTACTTC.

The rearrangement links TRBV6-2 or TRBV6-3 to TRBJ2-1, with D possibly TRBD2 on 5 matching bases. The CDR3 extends over 15 amino acids. Germline V gene data show CDR1 as MNHEY and CDR2 as SVGEGT. Trimming took 4 bases from V and 6 from J, leaving 16 bases between them. The CDR3 loop reads CASSSVRLATNEQFF. CDR3 sequence (DNA): TGTGCCAGCAGTTCTGTGAGGCTAGCAACCAATGAGCAGTTCTTC.

The chain employs TRBV6-6 and TRBJ2-3; 9 bases line up with TRBD1. The germline V gene has CDR1 MNHNY and CDR2 SVGAGI (reference sequence). The ends lost 8 bases at V and 4 bases at J; junction bases unmatched: 13. CDR3 size: 16 residues. CDR3 residues: CASRKTGTGLSDTQYF. DNA for the CDR3: TGTGCCAGCCGAAAAACCGGGACAGGGCTTTCAGATACGCAGTATTTT.

The chain has TRBV7-9 and TRBJ1-4; D is undetermined. This CDR3 comprises 15 residues. Germline values: CDR1 SEHNR, CDR2 FQNEAQ (reference sequence). The V and J ends lost 5 bases and 0 bases respectively, with 10 bases between them. The CDR3 DNA reads TGTGCCAGCAGCCAGTCGAGGGCAACTAATGAAAAACTGTTTTTT. Its protein is CASSQSRATNEKLFF.

The genes are TRBV3-1 (or the pseudogene TRBV3-2) and TRBJ2-1, with a possible D match to TRBD2 (5 bases). The length of the CDR3 is 13 residues. Trimming took off 8 bases at V and 8 bases at J, with 16 bases between the two ends. CDR1 is LGHDT, CDR2 YNNKEL, per germline (reference sequence). The chain's CDR3 is CASGKTGVDEQFF. DNA for the CDR3: TGTGCCAGCGGAAAGACCGGGGTCGATGAGCAGTTCTTC.

This clone has just a few counts. The V call is TRBV28, the J call TRBJ2-5; 9 nucleotides align to TRBD1. CDR1 is MDHEN, CDR2 SYDVKM, per germline. The CDR3 length is 14 residues. J gave up 4 bases and V 4 bases, and 4 bases lay outside the gene matches. The CDR3 protein is CASSSLTGGETQYF. The CDR3 DNA reads as TGTGCCAGCAGTTCCTTGACAGGGGGAGAGACCCAGTACTTC.

The rearrangement links TRBV24-1 to TRBJ2-3, with TRBD1 matching 11 bases. J was trimmed by 6 bases and V by 10 bases; bases with no gene match: 8. Germline V gene data show CDR1 as KGHDR and CDR2 as SFDVKD. This CDR3 comprises 14 residues. The CDR3 DNA reads as TGTGCCACAGCCCCCGGGACAGGGGGGGATACGCAGTATTTT. Translating gives CATAPGTGGDTQYF.

This clone has only a few counts. The rearrangement joins TRBV28 to TRBJ2-7, with 8 bases lining up with TRBD1. Germline assignment: CDR1 MDHEN and CDR2 SYDVKM. The CDR3 runs 16 residues. V lost 3 bases and J lost 5; bases outside the gene matches: 12. In DNA, the CDR3 is TGTGCCAGCAGTTTGTTGGCGAGACAGGGGATGGACGAGCAGTACTTC. Its translation: CASSLLARQGMDEQYF.

The chain recombines TRBV24-1 with TRBJ1-5; D uncertain. The germline V and J ends were trimmed by 5 bases and 5 bases, with 9 bases remaining between them. Germline CDR1 reads KGHDR; CDR2 reads SFDVKD. The CDR3 runs 13 residues. The CDR3 nucleotides read TGTGCCACCAGTGCTCCCGGGGATCAGCCCCAGCATTTT. It encodes CATSAPGDQPQHF.

The rearrangement uses TRBV5-1 and TRBJ2-2; 7 bases are a match to TRBD1. The CDR3 covers 14 residues. The trim removed 5 bases at V and 7 bases at J, leaving 8 bases unmatched. Germline lookup yields CDR1 SGHRS and CDR2 YFSETQ. CDR3 sequence: CASREDRSGGELFF. The DNA for the CDR3 is TGCGCCAGCAGGGAGGACAGGAGTGGCGGGGAGCTGTTTTTT. The full variable domain, in which reference TRBV5-1 and TRBJ2-2 provide the parts outside the CDR3, is KAGVTQTPRYLIKTRGQQVTLSCSPISGHRSVSWYQQTPGQGLQFLFEYFSETQRNKGNFPGRFSGRQFSNSRSEMNVSTLELGDSALYLCASREDRSGGELFFGEGSRLTVL.

This chain connects TRBV11-2 to TRBJ1-1; D is possibly TRBD1 (6 bases). The CDR3 extends over 15 amino acids. Trimming took 4 bases from V and 5 from J, leaving 17 bases between them. Looked up from germline, CDR1 is SGHAT and CDR2 is FQNNGV. As DNA, the CDR3 is TGTGCCAGCAGCTCCCAACCGACAGGTGGGACTGAAGCTTTCTTT. This translates into CASSSQPTGGTEAFF.

The V gene is TRBV5-1, the J gene TRBJ2-7, with TRBD1 matching 12 bases. Germline V lookup: CDR1 SGHRS, CDR2 YFSETQ. The CDR3 extends over 14 amino acids. The trim removed 5 bases at V and 5 bases at J, leaving 5 bases unmatched. CDR3 in amino acids: CASRQGTGGHEQYF. The CDR3 coding sequence is TGCGCCAGCAGACAAGGGACAGGGGGCCACGAGCAGTACTTC.

In its sample, this clone was seen once. This chain connects TRBV5-4 to TRBJ2-3, with TRBD2 as a possible D gene (7 bases). The CDR3 is made up of 16 amino acids. Germline V gene data show CDR1 as SGHNT and CDR2 as YYREEE (reference sequence). Trimming pared 1 base from V and 6 bases from J, leaving 18 bases between. The CDR3 reads CASSLRSGGGVDTQYF. The CDR3 DNA reads as TGTGCCAGCAGCTTGAGATCAGGAGGGGGGGTGGATACGCAGTATTTT.

The rearrangement joins TRBV7-6 to TRBJ2-5; no firm D call. V lost 1 base and J 0 bases, leaving 9 bases between the germline ends. Germline values: CDR1 SGHVS, CDR2 FNYEAQ. The length of the CDR3 is 15 residues. For the CDR3, the DNA is TGTGCCAGCAGCTTAGGTCGTATGTACCAAGAGACCCAGTACTTC. Its translation: CASSLGRMYQETQYF.

The chain is built from TRBV10-3 and TRBJ1-4; the match to TRBD1 covers 9 bases. Trimming cost V 3 bases and J 7 bases; bases outside gene matches: 6. Germline CDR1 ENHRY, CDR2 SYGVKD. This CDR3 is 15 amino acids long. In DNA form, the CDR3 reads TGTGCCATCAGTGAAGTGGGGACAGGGAGTGAAAAACTGTTTTTT. The encoded protein is CAISEVGTGSEKLFF.

In its sample, this clone was seen once. This chain uses TRBV5-4 with TRBJ2-5, with 9 bases lining up with TRBD2. V was clipped by 4 bases and J by 5 bases; unmatched bases: 6. The germline V gene encodes CDR1 SGHNT and CDR2 YYREEE (reference sequence). This CDR3 spans 14 amino acids. This CDR3 reads CASSPPSGGETQYF. For the CDR3, the DNA is TGTGCCAGCAGCCCCCCCAGCGGGGGGGAGACCCAGTACTTC.

This chain links TRBV5-1 with TRBJ2-1, with 7 bases that match TRBD1. The junction had 7 bases not matched to a gene; V was cut back by 0 bases and J by 4 bases. This CDR3 spans 16 amino acids. The germline V gene has CDR1 SGHRS and CDR2 YFSETQ. The CDR3 DNA is TGCGCCAGCAGCTTGGGGACAGGATCGGGTTACAATGAGCAGTTCTTC. It codes for CASSLGTGSGYNEQFF.